Listed below are T cell receptor beta chains from one sample, sequenced in a study of OX40 agonist ivuxolimab in advanced cancers. Sequencing used immunoSEQ multiplex PCR; TCRdb keeps in-frame clones, though not all of them. The data contain over 8,000 clones, over 55% of them singletons. The specimen comprised CD4+ or CD8+ T cells sorted from blood, sampled in a trial of the OX40 agonist ivuxolimab. These receptors were obtained from an adult with an advanced solid tumor such as melanoma, head and neck, liver or kidney cancer. Each CDR3 is given with its conserved first and last residue. Each record gives: clone size, D gene, J gene, V gene, CDR3 protein, CDR3 DNA. D genes are given only for firm matches. Size is stated for part of the rows, as once, few or many counts, or as a class when the clone is expanded.

. | TRBD1 | TRBJ1-5 | TRBV2 | CASSGWGTGHQPQHF | TGTGCCAGCAGCGGGTGGGGGACAGGCCATCAGCCCCAGCATTTT
large | . | TRBJ2-5 | TRBV7-9 | CASSSSVVSPGGLQETQYF | TGTGCCAGCAGCTCGTCTGTCGTTTCCCCAGGCGGCCTCCAAGAGACCCAGTACTTC
. | TRBD2 | TRBJ2-5 | TRBV9 | CASTTTSGSETQYF | TGTGCCAGCACCACAACTAGCGGGAGTGAGACCCAGTACTTC
few | . | TRBJ1-2 | TRBV11-2 | CASSLEGDGYTF | TGTGCCAGCAGCTTAGAAGGGGATGGCTACACCTTC
. | . | TRBJ1-6 | TRBV14 | CASSQGQASPLHF | TGTGCCAGCAGCCAAGGTCAGGCATCACCCCTCCACTTT
large | . | TRBJ1-1 | TRBV7-6 | CASSLSQRTEAFF | TGTGCCAGCAGCTTGAGCCAGCGCACTGAAGCTTTCTTT
. | . | TRBJ2-7 | TRBV7-2 | CASSLVVGRGLAWGEQYF | TGTGCCAGCAGCTTAGTTGTAGGTCGGGGACTGGCCTGGGGCGAGCAGTACTTC
. | . | TRBJ2-7 | TRBV7-8 | CASSSAWEQYF | TGTGCCAGCAGCTCAGCGTGGGAGCAGTACTTC
. | TRBD2 | TRBJ2-1 | TRBV27 | CASSLFPSGSYNEQFF | TGTGCCAGCAGTTTATTTCCTAGCGGCTCCTACAATGAGCAGTTCTTC
. | . | TRBJ2-1 | TRBV19 | CASNEGSSDEQFF | TGTGCCAGTAACGAGGGAAGTAGCGATGAGCAGTTCTTC
. | TRBD1 | TRBJ1-1 | TRBV11-2 | CASSFTPGGRNTEAFF | TGTGCCAGCAGCTTTACCCCAGGGGGCAGGAACACTGAAGCTTTCTTT
. | TRBD2 | TRBJ2-7 | TRBV11-3 | CASSATGTSLNEQYF | TGTGCCAGCAGCGCGACCGGGACTAGCTTAAACGAGCAGTACTTC
large | . | TRBJ1-5 | TRBV28 | CASTPLRGPQHF | TGTGCCAGCACGCCGCTTCGGGGGCCCCAGCATTTT
. | . | TRBJ2-7 | TRBV7-8 | CASSLGRIHYEQYF | TGTGCCAGCAGCTTAGGCAGGATTCACTACGAGCAGTACTTC
. | TRBD2 | TRBJ2-3 | TRBV13 | CASSYELAGGSTDTQYF | TGTGCCAGCAGCTACGAACTAGCGGGAGGGAGCACAGATACGCAGTATTTT
. | TRBD2 | TRBJ2-1 | TRBV11-2 | CASSLWLAGAYNEQFF | TGTGCCAGCAGCTTATGGCTAGCGGGAGCTTACAATGAGCAGTTCTTC
. | TRBD1 | TRBJ1-1 | TRBV7-2 | CASSRGGGETEAFF | TGTGCCAGCAGCCGAGGGGGCGGAGAGACTGAAGCTTTCTTT
few | . | TRBJ1-1 | TRBV30 | CAWSSLGPTEAFF | TGTGCCTGGAGTTCCCTCGGGCCCACTGAAGCTTTCTTT
. | . | TRBJ1-2 | TRBV5-4 | CASSLGTLDGYTF | TGTGCCAGCAGCTTGGGGACCCTGGATGGCTACACCTTC
. | TRBD2 | TRBJ2-7 | TRBV7-3 | CASGEGSYEQYF | TGTGCCTCCGGGGAGGGCTCCTACGAGCAGTACTTC
few | . | TRBJ2-7 | TRBV7-9 | CASSLALGAYEQYF | TGTGCCAGCAGCTTAGCCCTTGGAGCCTACGAGCAGTACTTC
. | TRBD2 | TRBJ2-7 | TRBV6-5 | CASSYSLAGAYEQYF | TGTGCCAGCAGTTACTCTTTAGCGGGGGCCTACGAGCAGTACTTC
. | TRBD1 | TRBJ1-1 | TRBV5-8 | CASSSEGQLNTEAFF | TGTGCCAGCAGCTCCGAGGGACAGCTGAACACTGAAGCTTTCTTT
. | . | TRBJ2-7 | TRBV2 | CAISESRGYEQYF | TGTGCCATCAGTGAGTCCAGAGGCTACGAGCAGTACTTC
. | . | TRBJ1-2 | TRBV5-6 | CASSPGPDAF | TGTGCCAGCAGCCCGGGTCCCGACGCCTTC
. | TRBD1 | TRBJ1-4 | TRBV6-5 | CASSSRQGANEKLFF | TGTGCCAGCAGCTCCAGACAGGGCGCTAATGAAAAACTGTTTTTT
medium-sized | TRBD1 | TRBJ2-7 | TRBV4-1 | CASSLRQGETYEQYF | TGCGCCAGCAGCCTCAGACAGGGTGAGACCTACGAGCAGTACTTC
medium-sized | . | TRBJ2-2 | TRBV19 | CASSILLVSGELFF | TGTGCCAGTAGTATCCTACTAGTCTCCGGGGAGCTGTTTTTT
. | TRBD2 | TRBJ2-5 | TRBV7-4 | CASSSAGGKQETQYF | TGTGCCAGCAGCTCAGCGGGAGGAAAACAAGAGACCCAGTACTTC
. | . | TRBJ2-7 | TRBV7-2 | CASSLLTGATYEQYF | TGTGCCAGCAGCCTCCTCACGGGGGCGACCTACGAGCAGTACTTC
. | . | TRBJ1-4 | TRBV18 | CASSKDGLTNEKLFF | TGTGCCAGCTCAAAGGACGGCCTAACTAATGAAAAACTGTTTTTT
few | TRBD2 | TRBJ2-7 | TRBV7-9 | CASSHLTSGRPSREQYF | TGTGCCAGCAGCCACCTCACTAGCGGCCGCCCGTCCCGCGAGCAGTACTTC
large | . | TRBJ1-5 | TRBV7-9 | CASSFTNSNQPQHF | TGTGCCAGCAGCTTTACAAATAGCAATCAGCCCCAGCATTTT
. | . | TRBJ2-7 | TRBV28 | CASSLRSDYEQYF | TGTGCCAGCAGTTTAAGGAGTGACTACGAGCAGTACTTC
. | . | TRBJ2-2 | TRBV27 | CASSWASHGELFF | TGTGCCAGCAGTTGGGCTAGCCACGGGGAGCTGTTTTTT
once | TRBD1 | TRBJ2-2 | TRBV27 | CASTFGTGYLGLAGELFF | TGTGCCAGCACCTTCGGGACAGGGTATCTAGGTTTGGCCGGGGAGCTGTTTTTT
. | . | TRBJ2-7 | TRBV5-1 | CASSEGQVYEQYF | TGCGCCAGCAGCGAGGGACAAGTCTACGAGCAGTACTTC
. | . | TRBJ1-5 | TRBV5-4 | CASSFTNSNQPQHF | TGTGCCAGCAGCTTTACAAATAGCAATCAGCCCCAGCATTTT
. | TRBD1 | TRBJ2-7 | TRBV19 | CASSMGTGSYEQYF | TGTGCCAGTAGTATGGGGACAGGTTCCTACGAGCAGTACTTC
. | TRBD1 | TRBJ2-2 | TRBV10-1 | CASSESTGTRTGELFF | TGCGCCAGCAGTGAGTCGACAGGGACGCGAACCGGGGAGCTGTTTTTT
. | . | TRBJ1-1 | TRBV27 | CASSSGGGAEAFF | TGTGCCAGCAGTTCCGGGGGAGGGGCTGAAGCTTTCTTT
. | TRBD2 | TRBJ2-1 | TRBV11-1 | CASSLAGGYNEQFF | TGTGCCAGCAGCTTAGCGGGAGGGTACAATGAGCAGTTCTTC
few | TRBD1 | TRBJ1-1 | TRBV5-1 | CASSLTGAEAFF | TGCGCCAGCAGCCTCACAGGGGCTGAAGCTTTCTTT
few | . | TRBJ1-1 | TRBV30 | CASSLISNTEAFF | TGTGCCTCCTCACTAATCTCCAACACTGAAGCTTTCTTT
. | TRBD1 | TRBJ2-7 | TRBV7-3 | CASSQDPINRGPYEQYF | TGCGCCAGCAGCCAAGATCCTATCAACAGGGGGCCCTACGAGCAGTACTTC
. | . | TRBJ1-1 | TRBV29-1 | CSVGGARGTPEAFF | TGCAGCGTAGGGGGGGCACGGGGGACCCCTGAAGCTTTCTTT
once | . | TRBJ2-3 | TRBV9 | CASSVAGEGTDTQYF | TGTGCCAGCAGCGTAGCGGGAGAAGGGACAGATACGCAGTATTTT
. | . | TRBJ2-1 | TRBV5-6 | CASSLEANNEQFF | TGTGCCAGCAGCTTGGAGGCGAACAATGAGCAGTTCTTC
. | . | TRBJ2-1 | TRBV6-5 | CASSSLSGLHNEQFF | TGTGCCAGCAGTTCCTTAAGCGGACTCCACAATGAGCAGTTCTTC
. | . | TRBJ2-7 | TRBV6-1 | CASTTFSSYEQYF | TGTGCCAGCACGACCTTCAGCTCCTACGAGCAGTACTTC
. | TRBD1 | TRBJ2-7 | TRBV29-1 | CSVKQGHSYEQYF | TGCAGCGTTAAACAGGGGCACTCCTACGAGCAGTACTTC
. | . | TRBJ2-1 | TRBV5-6 | CASSLGGLFLQFF | TGTGCCAGCAGCTTGGGGGGACTGTTCTTGCAGTTCTTC
. | . | TRBJ1-1 | TRBV5-1 | CASSSGQPNTEAFF | TGCGCCAGCAGCTCCGGACAGCCGAACACTGAAGCTTTCTTT
medium-sized | TRBD1 | TRBJ1-2 | TRBV11-2 | CASSLDPRGPWYGYTF | TGTGCCAGCAGCTTAGATCCCAGGGGGCCCTGGTATGGCTACACCTTC
. | TRBD1 | TRBJ2-1 | TRBV4-1 | CASSQVSGTAYNGQFF | TGCGCCAGCAGCCAAGTTTCCGGGACAGCCTACAATGGGCAGTTCTTC
few | . | TRBJ2-1 | TRBV5-1 | CASIGTRSNEQFF | TGCGCCAGCATCGGAACTAGAAGCAATGAGCAGTTCTTC
few | TRBD2 | TRBJ2-7 | TRBV19 | CASSINSGSSYEQYF | TGTGCCAGTAGTATAAACAGCGGGAGCTCCTACGAGCAGTACTTC
once | . | TRBJ2-7 | TRBV15 | CATSPGREVSYEQYF | TGTGCCACCAGTCCGGGCAGGGAGGTATCCTACGAGCAGTACTTC
. | . | TRBJ1-1 | TRBV7-9 | CASSAPKVGENTEAFF | TGTGCCAGCAGCGCCCCAAAGGTGGGGGAGAACACTGAAGCTTTCTTT